Each of the 26 T cell receptor beta chains below was sequenced from the same sample in a study of a mutant IDH1 vaccine in newly diagnosed glioma. The antigens these receptors bind are not known. Time point: week 47, end of study. Every vaccine dose comprised 300 ug of mutant IDH1 20-mer peptide plus topical imiquimod. This table comes from immunoSEQ multiplex PCR, and its TCRdb copy is limited to in-frame clones, with some not included. The profile shows 8,500 to 14,000 clones, around 82% of them singletons. The specimen comprised PBMCs, sampled from a glioma patient whose treatment included an IDH1 peptide vaccine. These receptors were obtained from a man aged 25-45 years with glioma.

The rearrangement links TRBV7-9 to TRBJ1-1; D gene uncertain. The V and J ends lost 3 bases and 0 bases respectively, with 8 bases between them. There are 14 residues in the CDR3. From germline, CDR1 is SEHNR and CDR2 FQNEAQ (reference sequence). The CDR3 DNA reads TGTGCCAGCAGCTTCGCTCTAATGAACACTGAAGCTTTCTTT. Translated: CASSFALMNTEAFF. The full variable domain, in which reference TRBV7-9 and TRBJ1-1 provide the parts outside the CDR3, is DTGVSQNPRHKITKRGQNVTFRCDPISEHNRLYWYRQTLGQGPEFLTYFQNEAQLEKSRLLSDRFSAERPKGSFSTLEIQRTEQGDSAMYLCASSFALMNTEAFFGQGTRLTVV.

V is TRBV6-1 and J is TRBJ1-5; 8 nucleotides line up with TRBD1. With 6 bases clipped from V and 5 bases from J, the junction kept 6 bases outside the gene matches. The CDR3 spans 14 residues. Germline CDR1 is MNHNS and CDR2 is SASEGT. The CDR3: CASRAPGGYQPQHF. CDR3 bases: TGTGCCAGCAGGGCTCCAGGGGGCTATCAGCCCCAGCATTTT.

As to this clone: The same CDR3 arises from other DNA sequences in this sample as well. The rearrangement uses TRBV6-5 and TRBJ2-7; 7 nucleotides line up with TRBD2. Germline CDR1 MNHEY, CDR2 SVGAGI. V lost 0 bases and J lost 2; bases outside the gene matches: 1. The CDR3 sequence is 14 residues long. Here the CDR3 DNA reads TGTGCCAGCAGTTACTCCCGGGGGGCCTACGAGCAGTACTTC. Encoded protein: CASSYSRGAYEQYF.

J is TRBJ1-1 and V is TRBV5-1, with a weak D call TRBD1 (6 bases). Trimming took off 5 bases at V and 6 bases at J, with 14 bases between the two ends. CDR3 length: 13 amino acids. The germline gives CDR1 SGHRS, CDR2 YFSETQ. This chain's CDR3 is CASRATGLAEAFF. As DNA, the CDR3 is TGCGCCAGCAGGGCAACAGGGTTAGCTGAAGCTTTCTTT.

The chain recombines TRBV14 with TRBJ2-2; TRBD1 matches at 7 bases. Per the germline V gene, CDR1 is SGHDN and CDR2 is FVKESK. V gave up 4 bases and J gave up 7 bases; unmatched junction bases: 12. The CDR3 has 16 residues. The DNA of the CDR3 is TGTGCCAGCAGCCCTCCGGGACAGAGGAATAACGGGGAGCTGTTTTTT. It codes for CASSPPGQRNNGELFF.

The CDR3 bases are TGTGCCAGTAGTGTGCGGGACCGATATATGAACACTGAAGCTTTCTTT. Its protein product is CASSVRDRYMNTEAFF. The chain couples TRBV19 to TRBJ1-1; weak D call: TRBD1 (5 bases). The CDR3 consists of 16 residues. From germline, CDR1 is LNHDA and CDR2 SQIVND (reference sequence). V was cut by 5 bases and J by 0 bases, with 16 bases left in between.

The J gene is TRBJ1-6, the V gene TRBV7-9; possibly TRBD1 for D (5 bases). The CDR3 sequence is 15 residues long. Per the germline V gene, CDR1 is SEHNR and CDR2 is FQNEAQ (reference sequence). V was shortened by 4 bases and J by 7 bases, with 14 bases between the two germline ends. The CDR3 reads CASSYQGINNSPLHF. In DNA form, the CDR3 reads TGTGCCAGCAGCTACCAGGGCATCAACAATTCACCCCTCCACTTT.

This sequence joins TRBV18 and TRBJ1-1; 10 bases line up with TRBD1. This CDR3 spans 15 amino acids. Germline CDR1 KGHSH, CDR2 LQKENI. J gave up 4 bases and V 3 bases, and 5 bases lay outside the gene matches. The CDR3: CASSPLTGGGTEAFF. For the CDR3, the DNA is TGTGCCAGCTCACCCCTGACAGGGGGCGGCACTGAAGCTTTCTTT.

The J gene is TRBJ2-7, the V gene TRBV5-8; 8 bases match TRBD1. V trimming: 2 bases; J trimming: 4 bases; junction bases outside the gene matches: 5. CDR3 length equals 14 residues. CDR1 SGHTS and CDR2 YDEGEE come from the germline V gene. CDR3 in DNA: TGTGCCAGCAGCTTCAGGGGGCGCTGGTACGAGCAGTACTTC. It encodes CASSFRGRWYEQYF.

The CDR3 sequence is CASSYTGIWAEQYF. DNA for the CDR3: TGTGCCAGCAGTTATACAGGGATATGGGCCGAGCAGTACTTC. This sequence joins TRBV27 and TRBJ2-7, with D maybe TRBD1 (6 bases). Looked up from germline, CDR1 is MNHEY and CDR2 is SMNVEV (reference sequence). This CDR3 spans 14 amino acids. Trimming left V 4 bases short and J 6 bases short, with 16 bases between.

This rearrangement joins TRBV4-1 to TRBJ2-2, with D perhaps matching TRBD1 (5 bases). CDR3 length: 15 amino acids. Trimming left V 1 base short and J 1 base short, with 7 bases between. Germline values: CDR1 MGHRA, CDR2 YSYEKL. As DNA, the CDR3 is TGCGCCAGCAGCCAAGTCGACAGGAACACCGGGGAGCTGTTTTTT. It is translated as CASSQVDRNTGELFF.

The J gene is TRBJ1-4, the V gene TRBV10-2; D may be TRBD1 (6 bases). The CDR3 sequence is 14 residues long. CDR1 is WSHSY and CDR2 is SAAADI in the germline V gene. The V end was cut by 6 bases, the J end by 3 bases, with 11 bases between. CDR3 loop: CASRPGASNEKLFF. The CDR3 coding sequence is TGCGCCAGCAGGCCAGGGGCCTCTAATGAAAAACTGTTTTTT.

V usage is TRBV30 and J usage is TRBJ2-1; no firm D call. V lost 0 bases, J lost 3 bases, and 6 bases lay in between. This CDR3 is built from 13 residues. Germline V gene sequence: CDR1 GTSNPN, CDR2 SVGIG (reference sequence). CDR3 region: CAWSVLGYNEQFF. The CDR3, as DNA: TGTGCCTGGAGTGTACTTGGCTACAATGAGCAGTTCTTC. Variable domain in full (rest from reference TRBV30 and TRBJ2-1): SQTIHQWPATLVQPVGSPLSLECTVEGTSNPNLYWYRQAAGRGLQLLFYSVGIGQISSEVPQNLSASRPQDRQFILSSKKLLLSDSGFYLCAWSVLGYNEQFFGPGTRLTVL.

The V call is TRBV10-3, the J call TRBJ1-2; TRBD1 agrees at 9 bases. This CDR3 spans 16 amino acids. Trimming removed 4 bases from V and 2 bases from J; junction bases left unmatched: 8. Germline V gene data show CDR1 as ENHRY and CDR2 as SYGVKD. The CDR3, as DNA: TGTGCCATCAGTGGTAAAACAGGGGGCGCCAACTATGGCTACACCTTC. Translation gives CAISGKTGGANYGYTF.

The chain couples TRBV6-5 to TRBJ1-2, with no clear D. The V end lost 6 bases, the J end lost 8 bases, and 13 bases lay between the germline ends. The CDR3 is 12 residues long. The V gene's germline CDR1 is MNHEY and CDR2 SVGAGI. The CDR3 spells CASRLDVGGYTF. CDR3 nucleotide sequence: TGTGCCAGCAGACTAGATGTCGGGGGCTACACCTTC.

The gene calls are TRBV19 and TRBJ2-7, with a weak D call TRBD1 (5 bases). Germline assignment: CDR1 LNHDA and CDR2 SQIVND (reference sequence). This CDR3 spans 14 amino acids. Trimming shortened V by 5 bases and J by 0 bases, and 11 bases separated the two germline ends. The CDR3 coding sequence is TGTGCCAGTAGTCCTGACAGTTACTCCTACGAGCAGTACTTC. Its protein is CASSPDSYSYEQYF.

The chain is built from TRBV6-5 and TRBJ2-7; no reliable D call. The germline V gene encodes CDR1 MNHEY and CDR2 SVGAGI. This CDR3 is built from 16 residues. Trimming pared 0 bases from V and 3 bases from J, leaving 15 bases between. The CDR3 sequence: CASSYSGLLNYYEQYF. The DNA for the CDR3 is TGTGCCAGCAGTTACTCGGGCCTTCTGAATTACTACGAGCAGTACTTC.

This clone occurred a few times. V usage is TRBV5-6 and J usage is TRBJ1-1, with D maybe TRBD1 (6 bases). The V gene's germline CDR1 is SGHDT and CDR2 YYEEEE. V lost 1 base, J lost 7 bases, and 11 bases lay in between. The CDR3 runs 13 residues. The DNA of the CDR3 is TGTGCCAGCAGCTTGCGGGGACAAATTGAAGCTTTCTTT. It yields the protein CASSLRGQIEAFF.

The chain links TRBV11-2 to TRBJ2-7, with 8 bases lining up with TRBD2. CDR3 length: 18 amino acids. Trimming removed 0 bases from V and 6 bases from J; junction bases left unmatched: 16. Germline CDR1 reads SGHAT; CDR2 reads FQNNGV. CDR3 residues: CASSLDPMWGLGLPEQYF. CDR3 sequence (DNA): TGTGCCAGCAGCTTAGACCCCATGTGGGGACTAGGGCTTCCCGAGCAGTACTTC.

The CDR3 coding sequence is TGTGCCAGCAGCTTCCCTTCCGGACTAGCGGGCACCGGGGAGCTGTTTTTT. As protein: CASSFPSGLAGTGELFF. The chain has TRBV13 and TRBJ2-2; 11 nucleotides line up with TRBD2. The trim removed 3 bases at V and 4 bases at J, leaving 7 bases unmatched. Germline assignment: CDR1 PRHDT and CDR2 FYEKMQ (reference sequence). The CDR3 covers 17 residues.

The table lists this clone with a few counts. The chain has TRBV10-3 and TRBJ1-5, with D hard to call. The germline CDR1 and CDR2 sequences are ENHRY and SYGVKD. Trimming left V 0 bases short and J 0 bases short, with 9 bases between. The length of the CDR3 is 16 residues. CDR3 nucleotide sequence: TGTGCCATCAGTGAGTCGGCAGTCTATAGCAATCAGCCCCAGCATTTT. It is translated as CAISESAVYSNQPQHF.

This rearrangement joins TRBV6-6 to TRBJ1-1; maybe TRBD1 (5 bases). Germline CDR1 is MNHNY and CDR2 is SVGAGI (reference sequence). The ends were cut back, 2 bases at V and 0 bases at J, with 7 bases in the middle. CDR3 length equals 14 residues. The CDR3 reads CASSYDRLNTEAFF. The CDR3 region has the DNA TGTGCCAGCAGTTACGACAGATTGAACACTGAAGCTTTCTTT.

The chain recombines TRBV5-1 with TRBJ2-5; no clear D. Per germline, CDR1 SGHRS and CDR2 YFSETQ. Deletions cut 0 bases from V and 2 bases from J, with 11 bases between. CDR3 length: 15 amino acids. CDR3 in amino acids: CASSLGANKQETQYF. The CDR3 region has the DNA TGCGCCAGCAGCTTGGGGGCGAACAAACAAGAGACCCAGTACTTC.

Written as DNA, the CDR3 is TGCAGTGCTAGTACCGCCGGTGAGCAGTTCTTC. Its translation is CSASTAGEQFF. The rearrangement links TRBV20-1 to TRBJ2-1; D ambiguous. The V end lost 3 bases, the J end lost 9 bases, and 9 bases lay between the germline ends. The CDR3 has 11 amino acids. CDR1 DFQATT and CDR2 SNEGSKA come from the germline V gene (reference sequence).

This clone has a handful of counts. The V gene is TRBV6-5, the J gene TRBJ1-1; D gene unclear. The V end was cut by 4 bases, the J end by 0 bases, with 6 bases between. CDR1 is MNHEY and CDR2 is SVGAGI in the germline V gene. This CDR3 contains 13 residues. The CDR3 reads CASSLSVNTEAFF. CDR3 nucleotides: TGTGCCAGCAGTTTGTCAGTGAACACTGAAGCTTTCTTT.

The chain couples TRBV10-3 to TRBJ2-7; D gene unclear. CDR1 ENHRY and CDR2 SYGVKD come from the germline V gene. Trimming took 3 bases from V and 2 from J, leaving 5 bases between them. The CDR3 contains 12 residues. This CDR3 is CAISDRAYEQYF. CDR3 DNA sequence: TGTGCCATCAGTGATCGGGCCTACGAGCAGTACTTC.